This is a list of T cell receptor beta chains from one sample in a study of T cells in Graves' hyperthyroidism and ophthalmopathy. TCRdb itself ran the multiplex PCR reads through MiXCR, one entry per CDR3 protein. This table holds roughly 500,000 distinct CDR3 sequences, 15% to 20% found once. Material: blood. These receptors all come from a woman younger than 45 with Graves' ophthalmopathy. Both conserved end residues are part of each CDR3. A D gene is named only where the DNA matches it firmly. The size field is filled for only some rows; it gives once, few, many or a size class.

V gene: TRBV20-1
clone size: many
J gene: TRBJ2-3
D gene: .
CDR3 length: 14
CDR3 protein: CSADPAGHTDTQYF
CDR3 DNA: TGCAGTGCGGACCCAGCGGGTCACACAGATACGCAGTATTTT

V gene: TRBV2
clone size: many
J gene: TRBJ1-1
D gene: .
CDR3 length: 15
CDR3 protein: CASSEVLGVNTEAFF
CDR3 DNA: TGTGCCAGCAGTGAAGTACTAGGGGTGAACACTGAAGCTTTCTTT

V gene: TRBV7-6
clone size: many
J gene: TRBJ1-2
D gene: TRBD1
CDR3 length: 14
CDR3 protein: CASSALGGGWGYTF
CDR3 DNA: TGTGCCAGCAGCGCCCTAGGGGGCGGTTGGGGCTACACCTTC

V gene: TRBV12-3/TRBV12-4
clone size: .
J gene: TRBJ2-7
D gene: .
CDR3 length: 13
CDR3 protein: CASGRPGPYEQYF
CDR3 DNA: TGTGCCAGCGGGCGGCCAGGTCCCTACGAGCAGTACTTC

V gene: TRBV19
clone size: .
J gene: TRBJ2-5
D gene: .
CDR3 length: 16
CDR3 protein: CASSAPREGKRETQYF
CDR3 DNA: TGTGCCAGTAGCGCCCCACGAGAGGGAAAAAGGGAGACCCAGTACTTC

V gene: TRBV28
clone size: many
J gene: TRBJ1-5
D gene: .
CDR3 length: 16
CDR3 protein: CASSPRGRTFNQPQHF
CDR3 DNA: TGTGCCAGCAGTCCTCGAGGACGGACCTTTAATCAGCCCCAGCATTTT

V gene: TRBV7-9
clone size: few
J gene: TRBJ2-3
D gene: TRBD2
CDR3 length: 19
CDR3 protein: CASSRRQGTSERGTDTQYF
CDR3 DNA: TGTGCCAGCAGCCGACGCCAAGGGACTAGCGAAAGGGGGACAGATACGCAGTATTTT

V gene: TRBV3-1
clone size: few
J gene: TRBJ2-1
D gene: .
CDR3 length: 13
CDR3 protein: CANSRPLVQEQFF
CDR3 DNA: TGTGCCAACAGCCGCCCCCTAGTTCAGGAGCAGTTCTTC

V gene: TRBV27
clone size: few
J gene: TRBJ2-1
D gene: .
CDR3 length: 13
CDR3 protein: CASSHPGTGEQFF
CDR3 DNA: TGTGCCAGCAGTCACCCCGGGACCGGTGAGCAGTTCTTC

V gene: TRBV7-3
clone size: .
J gene: TRBJ2-1
D gene: .
CDR3 length: 14
CDR3 protein: CASSLTQGFNEQFF
CDR3 DNA: TGTGCCAGCAGCTTAACTCAAGGATTCAATGAGCAGTTCTTC

V gene: TRBV7-3
clone size: few
J gene: TRBJ2-3
D gene: .
CDR3 length: 16
CDR3 protein: CASSLRVQFTTDTQYF
CDR3 DNA: TGTGCCAGCAGCTTAAGGGTTCAGTTTACCACAGATACGCAGTATTTT

V gene: TRBV18
clone size: .
J gene: TRBJ2-1
D gene: TRBD2
CDR3 length: 16
CDR3 protein: CASSPTSGRSYNEQFF
CDR3 DNA: TGTGCCAGCTCACCAACTAGCGGTCGCTCCTACAATGAGCAGTTCTTC

V gene: TRBV6-1
clone size: few
J gene: TRBJ1-3
D gene: .
CDR3 length: 12
CDR3 protein: CASGEAGNTIYF
CDR3 DNA: TGTGCCAGTGGGGAGGCTGGAAACACCATATATTTT

V gene: TRBV5-8
clone size: .
J gene: TRBJ2-1
D gene: TRBD2
CDR3 length: 19
CDR3 protein: CASSLFGLAGGRNYNEQFF
CDR3 DNA: TGTGCCAGCAGCTTGTTTGGACTAGCGGGAGGGAGGAACTACAATGAGCAGTTCTTC

V gene: TRBV7-8
clone size: .
J gene: TRBJ2-3
D gene: TRBD2
CDR3 length: 14
CDR3 protein: CASTLEGRADTQYF
CDR3 DNA: TGTGCCAGCACCCTGGAGGGGAGGGCAGATACGCAGTATTTT

V gene: TRBV7-2
clone size: .
J gene: TRBJ2-7
D gene: TRBD1
CDR3 length: 15
CDR3 protein: CASSHRQGSSGPQYF
CDR3 DNA: TGTGCCAGCAGCCATAGACAGGGGTCAAGCGGGCCGCAGTACTTC

V gene: TRBV6-1
clone size: few
J gene: TRBJ2-2
D gene: .
CDR3 length: 14
CDR3 protein: CASEPGPSTGELFF
CDR3 DNA: TGTGCCAGCGAGCCGGGACCTAGCACCGGGGAGCTGTTTTTT

V gene: TRBV20-1
clone size: .
J gene: TRBJ1-2
D gene: .
CDR3 length: 13
CDR3 protein: CGAPADSIYGYTF
CDR3 DNA: TGCGGTGCGCCTGCCGACAGCATCTATGGCTACACCTTC

V gene: TRBV12-3/TRBV12-4
clone size: many
J gene: TRBJ2-3
D gene: .
CDR3 length: 15
CDR3 protein: CASTPSGQYHDTQYF
CDR3 DNA: TGTGCCAGCACCCCCTCGGGACAATACCACGATACGCAGTATTTT

V gene: TRBV11-2
clone size: .
J gene: TRBJ1-4
D gene: TRBD1
CDR3 length: 15
CDR3 protein: CASSLSGGREEKLFF
CDR3 DNA: TGTGCCAGCAGCCTATCAGGGGGTCGGGAGGAAAAACTGTTTTTT

V gene: TRBV24-1
clone size: many
J gene: TRBJ2-3
D gene: TRBD1
CDR3 length: 16
CDR3 protein: CATSIYGTASTDTQYF
CDR3 DNA: TGTGCCACCAGTATCTACGGGACAGCGAGCACAGATACGCAGTATTTT

V gene: TRBV7-9
clone size: .
J gene: TRBJ2-1
D gene: TRBD2
CDR3 length: 15
CDR3 protein: CASSQTTSGSDEQFF
CDR3 DNA: TGTGCCAGCAGCCAGACGACTAGCGGGAGCGATGAGCAGTTCTTC

V gene: TRBV5-1
clone size: .
J gene: TRBJ2-2
D gene: .
CDR3 length: 16
CDR3 protein: CASSLQTRGRSGELFF
CDR3 DNA: TGCGCCAGCAGCTTGCAGACTAGGGGGAGGTCCGGGGAGCTGTTTTTT

V gene: TRBV6-6
clone size: many
J gene: TRBJ2-1
D gene: TRBD2
CDR3 length: 15
CDR3 protein: CASSYSSGSLNEQFF
CDR3 DNA: TGTGCCAGCAGTTACTCGAGCGGGAGCTTAAATGAGCAGTTCTTC

V gene: TRBV4-3
clone size: .
J gene: TRBJ2-5
D gene: .
CDR3 length: 16
CDR3 protein: CASSQVGRRRQETQYF
CDR3 DNA: TGCGCCAGCAGCCAAGTGGGGCGGAGACGCCAAGAGACCCAGTACTTC

V gene: TRBV6-2/TRBV6-3
clone size: many
J gene: TRBJ2-7
D gene: TRBD2
CDR3 length: 15
CDR3 protein: CASSYSGLAGTEQYF
CDR3 DNA: TGTGCCAGCAGTTACTCTGGACTAGCGGGAACCGAGCAGTACTTC

V gene: TRBV18
clone size: many
J gene: TRBJ1-1
D gene: .
CDR3 length: 14
CDR3 protein: CASSPRGGGTEAFF
CDR3 DNA: TGTGCCAGCTCACCCCGGGGGGGGGGCACTGAAGCTTTCTTT

V gene: TRBV7-9
clone size: many
J gene: TRBJ2-3
D gene: TRBD2
CDR3 length: 14
CDR3 protein: CASSLATSADTQYF
CDR3 DNA: TGTGCCAGCAGCTTAGCGACTAGCGCAGATACGCAGTATTTT

V gene: TRBV30
clone size: many
J gene: TRBJ1-6
D gene: .
CDR3 length: 16
CDR3 protein: CAWSVISRPMDSPLHF
CDR3 DNA: TGTGCCTGGAGTGTTATCTCGAGGCCAATGGATTCACCCCTCCACTTT

V gene: TRBV5-1
clone size: many
J gene: TRBJ1-1
D gene: .
CDR3 length: 12
CDR3 protein: CASSFDNTEAFF
CDR3 DNA: TGCGCCAGCAGCTTCGATAACACTGAAGCTTTCTTT

V gene: TRBV19
clone size: few
J gene: TRBJ1-5
D gene: TRBD1
CDR3 length: 16
CDR3 protein: CASSTPTGGTYQPQHF
CDR3 DNA: TGTGCCAGTAGTACCCCGACAGGGGGGACGTATCAGCCCCAGCATTTT

V gene: TRBV9
clone size: few
J gene: TRBJ1-5
D gene: .
CDR3 length: 14
CDR3 protein: CASSVSGSADTQHF
CDR3 DNA: TGTGCCAGCAGCGTGTCGGGAAGCGCAGATACGCAGCATTTT

V gene: TRBV13
clone size: .
J gene: TRBJ2-7
D gene: TRBD2
CDR3 length: 17
CDR3 protein: CASSPRTSGSGSYEQYF
CDR3 DNA: TGTGCCAGCTCACCCCGGACTAGCGGGAGTGGCTCCTACGAGCAGTACTTC

V gene: TRBV10-1
clone size: once
J gene: TRBJ2-5
D gene: .
CDR3 length: 16
CDR3 protein: CAITSALGGPQETQYF
CDR3 DNA: TGTGCCATCACTTCCGCCCTTGGGGGCCCACAAGAGACCCAGTACTTC

V gene: TRBV20-1
clone size: .
J gene: TRBJ2-1
D gene: .
CDR3 length: 15
CDR3 protein: CSARFRDSDFREQFF
CDR3 DNA: TGCAGTGCTAGATTCCGGGACTCGGATTTCAGAGAGCAGTTCTTC

V gene: TRBV7-9
clone size: few
J gene: TRBJ2-1
D gene: .
CDR3 length: 15
CDR3 protein: CASSLTGSHYNEQFF
CDR3 DNA: TGTGCCAGCAGCTTAACCGGGAGCCACTACAATGAGCAGTTCTTC

V gene: TRBV5-1
clone size: many
J gene: TRBJ1-6
D gene: .
CDR3 length: 16
CDR3 protein: CASSLIEGAYNSPLHF
CDR3 DNA: TGCGCCAGCAGCTTGATTGAAGGGGCCTATAATTCACCCCTCCACTTT

V gene: TRBV7-9
clone size: many
J gene: TRBJ2-7
D gene: TRBD2
CDR3 length: 16
CDR3 protein: CASSLSLAGQSYEQYF
CDR3 DNA: TGTGCCAGCAGCTTAAGCCTAGCGGGACAGTCCTACGAGCAGTACTTC

V gene: TRBV12-3/TRBV12-4
clone size: many
J gene: TRBJ2-3
D gene: TRBD2
CDR3 length: 17
CDR3 protein: CASSQNPGTRGTDTQYF
CDR3 DNA: TGTGCCAGCAGTCAAAATCCCGGGACTAGGGGCACAGATACGCAGTATTTT

V gene: TRBV5-5
clone size: few
J gene: TRBJ1-1
D gene: .
CDR3 length: 14
CDR3 protein: CASPMTPLNTEAFF
CDR3 DNA: TGTGCCAGTCCAATGACCCCATTGAACACTGAAGCTTTCTTT

V gene: TRBV28
clone size: many
J gene: TRBJ1-2
D gene: .
CDR3 length: 13
CDR3 protein: CASSPSRAYGYTF
CDR3 DNA: TGTGCCAGCAGTCCCTCGAGGGCCTATGGCTACACCTTC